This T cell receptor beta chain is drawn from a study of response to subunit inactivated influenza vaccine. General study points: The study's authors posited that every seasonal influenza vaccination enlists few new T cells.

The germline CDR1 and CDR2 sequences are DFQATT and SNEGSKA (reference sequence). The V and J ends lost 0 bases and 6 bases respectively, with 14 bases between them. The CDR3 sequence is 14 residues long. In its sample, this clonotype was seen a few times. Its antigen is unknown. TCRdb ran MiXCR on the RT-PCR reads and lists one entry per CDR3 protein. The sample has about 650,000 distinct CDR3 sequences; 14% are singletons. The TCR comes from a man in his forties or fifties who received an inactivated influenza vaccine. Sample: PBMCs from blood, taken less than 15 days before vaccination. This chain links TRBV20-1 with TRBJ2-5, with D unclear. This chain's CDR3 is CSARDLQGVQTQYF. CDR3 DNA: TGCAGTGCTAGAGATCTTCAAGGAGTGCAGACCCAGTACTTC.